These 7 T cell receptor beta chains share one sample of origin, sequenced in a study of blood T cell repertoires in COVID-19. Using immunoSEQ multiplex PCR, the repertoire was profiled, and TCRdb retains in-frame clones only, with some absent. The sample yields about 190,000 clones, nearly 90% seen once. The sequenced sample was peripheral blood. Receptor source: a man aged 50-59 years with acute or convalescent COVID-19.

The genes are TRBV9 and TRBJ1-1; D is unclear. Trimming removed 7 bases at V and 1 base at J, with 14 bases between. The CDR3 loop spans 14 amino acids. Germline values: CDR1 SGDLS, CDR2 YYNGEE. CDR3: CASAVSPGNTEAFF. The DNA of the CDR3 is TGTGCCAGCGCGGTTAGTCCGGGGAACACTGAAGCTTTCTTT.

V usage is TRBV27 and J usage is TRBJ1-4, with 8 bases identical to TRBD1. Looked up from germline, CDR1 is MNHEY and CDR2 is SMNVEV (reference sequence). The CDR3 totals 14 residues. V shed 3 bases, J shed 8 bases, and the junction held 5 bases outside the gene matches. CDR3 sequence: CASSFRQGNEKLFF. The CDR3 coding sequence is TGTGCCAGCAGTTTCCGACAGGGGAACGAAAAACTGTTTTTT. The variable domain in full, completed from reference TRBV27 and TRBJ1-4, reads EAQVTQNPRYLITVTGKKLTVTCSQNMNHEYMSWYRQDPGLGLRQIYYSMNVEVTDKGDVPEGYKVSRKEKRNFPLILESPSPNQTSLYFCASSFRQGNEKLFFGSGTQLSVL.

This clone was counted a single time. The chain uses TRBV7-6 and TRBJ2-1; 14 bases agree with TRBD2. V shed 5 bases, J shed 1 base, and the junction held 16 bases outside the gene matches. CDR1 and CDR2 from the germline V gene are SGHVS and FNYEAQ. CDR3 size: 21 residues. The CDR3 loop reads CASSHPRPTSGGALSYNEQFF. CDR3 DNA: TGTGCCAGCAGCCACCCCCGGCCGACTAGCGGGGGGGCCTTATCCTACAATGAGCAGTTCTTC. The entire variable domain, with the rest obtained from reference TRBV7-6 and TRBJ2-1, is as follows: GAGVSQSPRYKVTKRGQDVALRCDPISGHVSLYWYRQALGQGPEFLTYFNYEAQQDKSGLPNDRFSAERPEGSISTLTIQRTEQRDSAMYRCASSHPRPTSGGALSYNEQFFGPGTRLTVL.

The V and J genes are TRBV10-3 and TRBJ1-1; D uncertain. CDR3 length: 11 amino acids. Germline V lookup: CDR1 ENHRY, CDR2 SYGVKD. DNA of the CDR3: TGTGCAACATCGGGAAACACTGAAGCTTTCTTT. Its protein is CATSGNTEAFF.

This clone was observed a single time. The chain carries TRBV7-2 and TRBJ2-7; 9 nucleotides line up with TRBD1. The V and J ends lost 3 bases and 5 bases, in that order; junction bases with no gene match: 2. The CDR3 has 13 residues. Germline V gene lookup returns CDR1 SGHTA and CDR2 FQGNSA. CDR3: CASSFTGGDEQYF. CDR3 coding DNA: TGTGCCAGCAGCTTTACAGGGGGCGACGAGCAGTACTTC.

The chain has TRBV5-1 and TRBJ2-3; TRBD2 aligns across 8 bases. V gave up 3 bases and J gave up 6 bases; unmatched junction bases: 15. Germline loops: CDR1 SGHRS, CDR2 YFSETQ. CDR3 length: 17 residues. The CDR3 region has the DNA TGCGCCAGCAGCTACGACTATGGGAGCGGGAGTTTGGATACGCAGTATTTT. Its translation is CASSYDYGSGSLDTQYF.

This chain connects TRBV6-5 to TRBJ2-3, with 7 bases identical to TRBD1. The germline CDR1 and CDR2 sequences are MNHEY and SVGAGI. CDR3 size: 16 residues. Unmatched junction bases numbered 10, after V lost 2 bases and J lost 5 bases. CDR3 nucleotides: TGTGCCAGCAGTTACGGCCGACAGGGTAATAAAGATACGCAGTATTTT. This codes for CASSYGRQGNKDTQYF.